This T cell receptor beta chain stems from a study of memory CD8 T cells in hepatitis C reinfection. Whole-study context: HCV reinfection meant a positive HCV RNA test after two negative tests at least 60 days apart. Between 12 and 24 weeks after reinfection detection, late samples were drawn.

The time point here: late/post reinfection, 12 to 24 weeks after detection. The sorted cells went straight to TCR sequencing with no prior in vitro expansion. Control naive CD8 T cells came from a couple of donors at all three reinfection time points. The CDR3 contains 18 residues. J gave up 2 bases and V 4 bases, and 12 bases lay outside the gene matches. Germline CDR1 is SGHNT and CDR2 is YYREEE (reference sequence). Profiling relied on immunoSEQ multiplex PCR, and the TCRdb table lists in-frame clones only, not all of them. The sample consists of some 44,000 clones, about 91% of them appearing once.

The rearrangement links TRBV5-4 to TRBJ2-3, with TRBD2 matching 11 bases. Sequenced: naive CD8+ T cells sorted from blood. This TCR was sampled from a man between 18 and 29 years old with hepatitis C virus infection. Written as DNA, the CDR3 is TGTGCCAGCAGCCCCGGGACTAGCGGCCTATCCCCCACAGATACGCAGTATTTT. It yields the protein CASSPGTSGLSPTDTQYF.